In this sample, the clone carrying this TCR beta chain turned up many times. This specimen comes from a study of T cells in Graves' hyperthyroidism and ophthalmopathy. Template material for amplifying TCR beta CDR3 regions consisted of RNA transcripts. Researchers ran a first-round RT-PCR on the TCR CDR3 using the HTBI primer set. TCRdb reprocessed the multiplex PCR reads with MiXCR, giving one entry per CDR3 protein. The sample includes 380,000 or so distinct CDR3 sequences, 15% to 20% seen only once; the top ten take 3% to 4.5%. Exclusion of a patient resulted from uncontrolled infection, other autoimmune disease, pregnancy or lactation. Sample: blood. This TCR was sampled from a woman aged 18-29 years with Graves' hyperthyroidism.

The CDR3 coding sequence is TGTGCCAGCAGGGATAACACTGAAGCTTTCTTT. As protein: CASRDNTEAFF. The genes are TRBV6-2 or TRBV6-3 and TRBJ1-1, with unresolved D. CDR1 is MNHEY, CDR2 SVGEGT, per germline. The CDR3 extends over 11 amino acids. Deletions cut 6 bases from V and 2 bases from J, with 4 bases between.